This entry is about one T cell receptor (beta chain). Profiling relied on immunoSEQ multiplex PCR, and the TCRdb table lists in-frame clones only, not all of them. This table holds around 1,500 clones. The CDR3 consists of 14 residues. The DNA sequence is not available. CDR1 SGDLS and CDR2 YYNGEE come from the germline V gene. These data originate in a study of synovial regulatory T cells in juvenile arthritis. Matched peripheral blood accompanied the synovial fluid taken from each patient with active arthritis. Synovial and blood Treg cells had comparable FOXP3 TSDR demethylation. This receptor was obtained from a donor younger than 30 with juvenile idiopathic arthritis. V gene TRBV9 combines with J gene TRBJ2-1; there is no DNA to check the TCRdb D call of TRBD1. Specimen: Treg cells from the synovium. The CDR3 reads CASSVRTGGNEQFF.